This entry describes one TCR beta chain. J gave up 2 bases and V 1 base, and 7 bases lay outside the gene matches. The V gene's germline CDR1 is SGHNT and CDR2 YENEEA. The CDR3 extends over 16 amino acids. Clones were read by immunoSEQ multiplex PCR, and TCRdb kept only the in-frame ones, dropping some. The profile shows 150,000 to 200,000 clones, 95% to 96% of them singletons. This specimen belongs to a study of cytomegalovirus exposure and HLA in healthy donors. The sequenced sample consisted of PBMCs. The source of this sequence is a woman younger than 30 in good health and CMV-seronegative. The chain employs TRBV11-3 and TRBJ1-1, with 7 bases that match TRBD1. The CDR3 DNA is TGTGCCAGCAGCTTAGGTAGGGGGCAACGAAACACTGAAGCTTTCTTT. This codes for CASSLGRGQRNTEAFF.